Listed below are T cell receptor beta chains from one sample, sequenced in a study of cytomegalovirus exposure and HLA in healthy donors. Assay used: immunoSEQ multiplex PCR; TCRdb lists only in-frame clones, some missing. The profile covers around 150,000 clones, with 75% to 90% appearing a single time and around 6.5% taken by the ten largest. The sequenced sample consisted of PBMCs. These receptors all stem from a male donor in good health and CMV-seropositive. The CDR3 runs from the conserved cysteine through the conserved F or W. The D gene is left open where the match is weak. Clone size is shown for a subset of rows, as once, few, many or a class of expanded clone.

CDR3 protein: CASSYGGGSTDTQYF
CDR3 DNA: TGTGCCAGCAGTTACGGGGGCGGGAGCACAGATACGCAGTATTTT
clone size: NA
V gene: TRBV6-5
D gene: NA
J gene: TRBJ2-3

CDR3 protein: CASSDRQGRSQPQHF
CDR3 DNA: TGTGCCAGTAGTGACCGACAGGGTCGGAGTCAGCCCCAGCATTTT
clone size: few
V gene: TRBV19
D gene: TRBD1
J gene: TRBJ1-5

CDR3 protein: CASSYVSGNQPQHF
CDR3 DNA: TGTGCCAGCAGTTACGTTTCAGGGAATCAGCCCCAGCATTTT
clone size: NA
V gene: TRBV6-5
D gene: NA
J gene: TRBJ1-5

CDR3 protein: CASSLGGGNEQFF
CDR3 DNA: TGTGCCAGCAGCTTAGGGGGAGGTAATGAGCAGTTCTTC
clone size: NA
V gene: TRBV11-2
D gene: NA
J gene: TRBJ2-1

CDR3 protein: CASSWGPGQGSGETQYF
CDR3 DNA: TGTGCCAGCAGCTGGGGACCGGGACAGGGGTCGGGAGAGACCCAGTACTTC
clone size: NA
V gene: TRBV11-2
D gene: TRBD1
J gene: TRBJ2-5

CDR3 protein: CASSLRGYEQYF
CDR3 DNA: TGTGCCAGCAGTTTGAGAGGGTACGAGCAGTACTTC
clone size: NA
V gene: TRBV27
D gene: NA
J gene: TRBJ2-7

CDR3 protein: CASSYFQVGYGYTF
CDR3 DNA: TGTGCCAGTAGTTATTTCCAGGTCGGCTATGGCTACACCTTC
clone size: NA
V gene: TRBV6-5
D gene: NA
J gene: TRBJ1-2

CDR3 protein: CASSQDITDINYGYTF
CDR3 DNA: TGCGCCAGCAGCCAAGATATCACAGATATTAACTATGGCTACACCTTC
clone size: NA
V gene: TRBV4-1
D gene: NA
J gene: TRBJ1-2

CDR3 protein: CASSSGPPNYGYTF
CDR3 DNA: TGTGCCAGCAGTTCAGGGCCTCCTAACTATGGCTACACCTTC
clone size: NA
V gene: TRBV28
D gene: NA
J gene: TRBJ1-2

CDR3 protein: CASSYFGQGGETQYF
CDR3 DNA: TGTGCCAGCAGTTACTTTGGACAGGGAGGAGAGACCCAGTACTTC
clone size: NA
V gene: TRBV6-6
D gene: TRBD1
J gene: TRBJ2-5

CDR3 protein: CATKGGGLRPLHF
CDR3 DNA: TGTGCCACCAAAGGGGGGGGCCTCAGACCCCTCCACTTT
clone size: NA
V gene: TRBV6-5
D gene: NA
J gene: TRBJ1-6

CDR3 protein: CAWSHSQGKETQYF
CDR3 DNA: TGTGCCTGGAGTCATAGTCAGGGGAAAGAGACCCAGTACTTC
clone size: NA
V gene: TRBV30
D gene: NA
J gene: TRBJ2-5

CDR3 protein: CASSFPKETQYF
CDR3 DNA: TGTGCCAGCAGCTTTCCCAAAGAGACCCAGTACTTC
clone size: NA
V gene: TRBV5-4
D gene: NA
J gene: TRBJ2-5

CDR3 protein: CASSLKREDEKLFF
CDR3 DNA: TGTGCCAGCAGCTTAAAAAGGGAGGACGAAAAACTGTTTTTT
clone size: few
V gene: TRBV7-8
D gene: NA
J gene: TRBJ1-4

CDR3 protein: CASSRTLNTEAFF
CDR3 DNA: TGTGCCAGCAGCCGGACACTCAACACTGAAGCTTTCTTT
clone size: NA
V gene: TRBV14
D gene: NA
J gene: TRBJ1-1

CDR3 protein: CASSQPHQGRTEAFF
CDR3 DNA: TGCGCCAGCAGCCAACCCCATCAGGGAAGGACTGAAGCTTTCTTT
clone size: few
V gene: TRBV4-1
D gene: NA
J gene: TRBJ1-1

CDR3 protein: CASSYLGEGDTQYF
CDR3 DNA: TGTGCCAGCAGTTATCTCGGGGAGGGAGATACGCAGTATTTT
clone size: NA
V gene: TRBV27
D gene: TRBD2
J gene: TRBJ2-3

CDR3 protein: CASSPLLAGGTNTGELFF
CDR3 DNA: TGTGCCAGCTCACCCCTCCTAGCGGGAGGGACGAACACCGGGGAGCTGTTTTTT
clone size: few
V gene: TRBV18
D gene: TRBD2
J gene: TRBJ2-2

CDR3 protein: CASIGGTFEPEAFF
CDR3 DNA: TGTGCCAGCATAGGGGGAACGTTTGAACCTGAAGCTTTCTTT
clone size: NA
V gene: TRBV25-1
D gene: NA
J gene: TRBJ1-1

CDR3 protein: CASSLKGLATNEQYF
CDR3 DNA: TGTGCCAGCAGTTTAAAGGGACTAGCGACTAACGAGCAGTACTTC
clone size: NA
V gene: TRBV27
D gene: TRBD2
J gene: TRBJ2-7

CDR3 protein: CACLPLRTTLGNEQFF
CDR3 DNA: TGTGCCTGCCTACCTCTTCGGACTACTCTTGGAAATGAGCAGTTCTTC
clone size: NA
V gene: TRBV5-6
D gene: NA
J gene: TRBJ2-1

CDR3 protein: CATSRDRSGSPYGYTF
CDR3 DNA: TGTGCCACCAGCAGAGATCGGAGCGGCTCCCCCTATGGCTACACCTTC
clone size: NA
V gene: TRBV15
D gene: NA
J gene: TRBJ1-2

CDR3 protein: CASRGQANQPQHF
CDR3 DNA: TGCGCCAGCAGGGGCCAGGCGAATCAGCCCCAGCATTTT
clone size: once
V gene: TRBV10-2
D gene: NA
J gene: TRBJ1-5

CDR3 protein: CASSDSTGGNEQFF
CDR3 DNA: TGTGCCAGCAGTGACTCGACAGGGGGCAATGAGCAGTTCTTC
clone size: NA
V gene: TRBV6-4
D gene: TRBD1
J gene: TRBJ2-1

CDR3 protein: CASSPGTATVRPQHF
CDR3 DNA: TGTGCCAGCTCACCCGGGACAGCTACCGTTCGGCCCCAGCATTTT
clone size: NA
V gene: TRBV18
D gene: TRBD1
J gene: TRBJ1-5

CDR3 protein: CASSLDTGNYGYTF
CDR3 DNA: TGTGCCAGCAGCTTGGATACAGGGAACTATGGCTACACCTTC
clone size: few
V gene: TRBV5-4
D gene: NA
J gene: TRBJ1-2

CDR3 protein: CASSLVGQGVLNSYTF
CDR3 DNA: TGTGCCAGCAGCTTGGTCGGACAGGGAGTTCTAAATAGCTACACCTTC
clone size: NA
V gene: TRBV5-8
D gene: TRBD1
J gene: TRBJ1-2

CDR3 protein: CAWSSYPPGQGREKLFF
CDR3 DNA: TGTGCCTGGAGTTCCTACCCACCGGGACAGGGAAGGGAAAAACTGTTTTTT
clone size: NA
V gene: TRBV30
D gene: TRBD1
J gene: TRBJ1-4

CDR3 protein: CASSPLAANTGELFF
CDR3 DNA: TGTGCCAGCAGCCCACTAGCGGCGAACACCGGGGAGCTGTTTTTT
clone size: NA
V gene: TRBV13
D gene: TRBD2
J gene: TRBJ2-2

CDR3 protein: CASGRQGYQPQHF
CDR3 DNA: TGTGCCAGCGGACGACAGGGTTATCAGCCCCAGCATTTT
clone size: NA
V gene: TRBV2
D gene: TRBD1
J gene: TRBJ1-5

CDR3 protein: CASSGAGVDNEQFF
CDR3 DNA: TGCGCCAGCAGTGGGGCGGGAGTGGACAATGAGCAGTTCTTC
clone size: once
V gene: TRBV10-1
D gene: TRBD2
J gene: TRBJ2-1

CDR3 protein: CASSLGQGKFAYEQYF
CDR3 DNA: TGTGCCAGCAGTCTTGGACAGGGCAAGTTCGCCTACGAGCAGTACTTC
clone size: NA
V gene: TRBV27
D gene: TRBD1
J gene: TRBJ2-7

CDR3 protein: CASSPRAYNEQFF
CDR3 DNA: TGTGCCAGCAGCCCCAGGGCCTACAATGAGCAGTTCTTC
clone size: NA
V gene: TRBV6-5
D gene: NA
J gene: TRBJ2-1

CDR3 protein: CASSSDREAFF
CDR3 DNA: TGCGCCAGCAGCTCCGACAGGGAAGCTTTCTTT
clone size: NA
V gene: TRBV5-1
D gene: NA
J gene: TRBJ1-1

CDR3 protein: CASRPLVRGGTQYF
CDR3 DNA: TGTGCCAGCAGGCCCCTAGTTAGGGGTGGTACGCAGTATTTT
clone size: NA
V gene: TRBV27
D gene: NA
J gene: TRBJ2-3

CDR3 protein: CAISELEGGPVYEQYF
CDR3 DNA: TGTGCCATCAGTGAGTTGGAGGGAGGGCCAGTATACGAGCAGTACTTC
clone size: NA
V gene: TRBV10-3
D gene: TRBD2
J gene: TRBJ2-7

CDR3 protein: CASSPRFSPRGTEAFF
CDR3 DNA: TGTGCCAGCAGCCCCAGGTTCTCCCCTAGGGGGACTGAAGCTTTCTTT
clone size: NA
V gene: TRBV7-9
D gene: NA
J gene: TRBJ1-1

CDR3 protein: CASSPGPF
CDR3 DNA: TGTGCCAGCAGCCCTGGCCCCTTC
clone size: few
V gene: TRBV5-4
D gene: NA
J gene: TRBJ1-2

CDR3 protein: CASSSPGTGEMNTEAFF
CDR3 DNA: TGTGCCAGCAGTTCCCCTGGGACAGGGGAAATGAACACTGAAGCTTTCTTT
clone size: once
V gene: TRBV28
D gene: TRBD1
J gene: TRBJ1-1

CDR3 protein: CASSVTRGTEAFF
CDR3 DNA: TGTGCCAGTAGTGTAACCAGGGGTACTGAAGCTTTCTTT
clone size: NA
V gene: TRBV19
D gene: NA
J gene: TRBJ1-1

CDR3 protein: CASSQGDRVNQPQHF
CDR3 DNA: TGCGCCAGCAGCCAGGGTGACAGGGTCAATCAGCCCCAGCATTTT
clone size: NA
V gene: TRBV4-1
D gene: TRBD1
J gene: TRBJ1-5

CDR3 protein: CASSPWTGGNEKLFF
CDR3 DNA: TGTGCCAGCTCACCATGGACAGGGGGTAATGAAAAACTGTTTTTT
clone size: NA
V gene: TRBV18
D gene: TRBD1
J gene: TRBJ1-4

CDR3 protein: CAWRTSGAKNIQYF
CDR3 DNA: TGTGCCTGGAGGACGAGCGGGGCGAAAAACATTCAGTACTTC
clone size: few
V gene: TRBV30
D gene: TRBD2
J gene: TRBJ2-4

CDR3 protein: CASREKGPSTDTQYF
CDR3 DNA: TGCGCCAGCCGGGAGAAGGGACCGAGCACAGATACGCAGTATTTT
clone size: NA
V gene: TRBV5-1
D gene: NA
J gene: TRBJ2-3

CDR3 protein: CASSSETSGVANEQFF
CDR3 DNA: TGTGCCAGCAGCTCGGAGACTAGCGGGGTGGCCAATGAGCAGTTCTTC
clone size: NA
V gene: TRBV13
D gene: TRBD2
J gene: TRBJ2-1

CDR3 protein: CASSPAGTAPRGGRQNTEAFF
CDR3 DNA: TGTGCCAGCAGTCCAGCCGGGACAGCTCCTCGTGGGGGGCGTCAGAACACTGAAGCTTTCTTT
clone size: NA
V gene: TRBV7-4
D gene: TRBD1
J gene: TRBJ1-1

CDR3 protein: CASSADIGFGAQYF
CDR3 DNA: TGTGCCAGCAGCGCGGACATTGGCTTTGGGGCCCAGTACTTC
clone size: NA
V gene: TRBV9
D gene: NA
J gene: TRBJ2-5

CDR3 protein: CAWSDPTGYDTDTQYF
CDR3 DNA: TGTGCCTGGAGTGACCCGACAGGGTACGACACAGATACGCAGTATTTT
clone size: NA
V gene: TRBV30
D gene: TRBD1
J gene: TRBJ2-3

CDR3 protein: CASSYSVSGSTHEQYF
CDR3 DNA: TGTGCCAGCAGTTACTCTGTGAGCGGGAGTACCCACGAGCAGTACTTC
clone size: NA
V gene: TRBV6-5
D gene: TRBD2
J gene: TRBJ2-7

CDR3 protein: CASSSGVNYGYTF
CDR3 DNA: TGTGCCAGCAGCTCAGGGGTTAACTATGGCTACACCTTC
clone size: NA
V gene: TRBV7-9
D gene: NA
J gene: TRBJ1-2

CDR3 protein: CASSAPGQGDYGYTF
CDR3 DNA: TGTGCCAGCAGTGCCCCCGGGCAGGGGGACTATGGCTACACCTTC
clone size: NA
V gene: TRBV25-1
D gene: TRBD1
J gene: TRBJ1-2

CDR3 protein: CASSQRDSNYGYTF
CDR3 DNA: TGTGCCAGCAGTCAGAGGGACTCTAACTATGGCTACACCTTC
clone size: NA
V gene: TRBV6-6
D gene: NA
J gene: TRBJ1-2

CDR3 protein: CASSFDSF
CDR3 DNA: TGTGCCAGCAGCTTCGACAGCTTC
clone size: NA
V gene: TRBV7-2
D gene: NA
J gene: TRBJ1-2

CDR3 protein: CASSLTPAKNIQYF
CDR3 DNA: TGTGCCAGCAGTTTAACACCAGCCAAAAACATTCAGTACTTC
clone size: NA
V gene: TRBV28
D gene: NA
J gene: TRBJ2-4

CDR3 protein: CATSRVLDRDYEQYF
CDR3 DNA: TGTGCCACCAGCAGAGTCCTGGACAGGGATTACGAGCAGTACTTC
clone size: once
V gene: TRBV15
D gene: TRBD1
J gene: TRBJ2-7